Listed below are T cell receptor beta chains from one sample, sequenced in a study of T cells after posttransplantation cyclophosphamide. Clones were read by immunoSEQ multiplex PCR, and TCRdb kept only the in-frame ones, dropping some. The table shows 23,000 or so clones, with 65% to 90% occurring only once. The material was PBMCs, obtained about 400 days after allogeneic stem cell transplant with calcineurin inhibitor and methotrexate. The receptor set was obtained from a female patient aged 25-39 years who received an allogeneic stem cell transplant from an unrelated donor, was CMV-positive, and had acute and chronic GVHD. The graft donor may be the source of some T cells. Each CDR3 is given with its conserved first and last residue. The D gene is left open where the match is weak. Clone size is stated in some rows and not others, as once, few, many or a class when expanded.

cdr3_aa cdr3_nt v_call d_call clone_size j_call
CASITGGTSYEQYF TGTGCCAGCATTACCGGGGGGACCTCCTACGAGCAGTACTTC TRBV6-6 TRBD2 once TRBJ2-7
CAIFSRGGADQPQHF TGTGCCATCTTTAGTCGCGGGGGCGCGGATCAGCCCCAGCATTTT TRBV10-3 . . TRBJ1-5
CASSSSLGGTTGELFF TGCGCCAGCAGCTCCTCCCTTGGCGGGACCACCGGGGAGCTGTTTTTT TRBV5-1 . once TRBJ2-2
CASNIGGGQGTYEQYF TGTGCCAGCAACATCGGGGGAGGGCAGGGAACCTACGAGCAGTACTTC TRBV5-4 TRBD2 once TRBJ2-7
CASSVQRGEETQYF TGTGCCAGCTCGGTACAGCGGGGGGAAGAGACCCAGTACTTC TRBV18 TRBD2 . TRBJ2-5
CASKTGTGVYEQYF TGCGCCAGCAAAACCGGGACAGGGGTCTACGAGCAGTACTTC TRBV5-1 TRBD1 . TRBJ2-7
CASSSLTSRNTGELFF TGTGCCAGCAGTTCTCTGACTAGCAGGAACACCGGGGAGCTGTTTTTT TRBV28 TRBD2 . TRBJ2-2
CASSVQDRVHEQYF TGTGCCAGCAGCGTCCAGGACAGGGTTCACGAGCAGTACTTC TRBV9 TRBD1 . TRBJ2-7
CASSHPGGDTEAFF TGCGCCAGCAGCCACCCTGGGGGGGATACTGAAGCTTTCTTT TRBV4-1 . . TRBJ1-1
CASSPEVDTEAFF TGTGCCAGCAGCCCGGAGGTGGACACTGAAGCTTTCTTT TRBV6-5 . . TRBJ1-1
CASSLSEGEQYF TGTGCCAGCAGCTTAAGCGAGGGCGAGCAGTACTTC TRBV11-2 . . TRBJ2-7
CASSQRRDSGELFF TGTGCCAGCAGTCAACGACGGGACTCCGGGGAGCTGTTTTTT TRBV6-5 . . TRBJ2-2
CASSYSTGELFF TGTGCCAGTAGTTACAGCACCGGGGAGCTGTTTTTT TRBV19 . . TRBJ2-2
CATNGVHDEQYF TGTGCCACCAACGGGGTTCACGACGAGCAGTACTTC TRBV10-3 . few TRBJ2-7
CASSPGPPGAQYF TGTGCCAGCAGTCCGGGTCCCCCCGGGGCCCAGTACTTC TRBV27 . . TRBJ2-5
CASSTTGTRGTDTQYF TGTGCCAGCAGCACCACCGGGACTAGAGGCACAGATACGCAGTATTTT TRBV11-2 TRBD2 . TRBJ2-3
CASSLDRATSNYGYTF TGTGCCAGCAGTTTGGACAGGGCCACTTCTAACTATGGCTACACCTTC TRBV28 TRBD1 once TRBJ1-2
CASSPLRFRGSSMGGYTF TGTGCCAGTAGCCCGCTTCGGTTCAGGGGGTCATCTATGGGTGGCTACACCTTC TRBV5-4 TRBD1 . TRBJ1-2
CASSPWDREEQYF TGCGCCAGCAGCCCTTGGGACAGGGAGGAGCAGTACTTC TRBV4-1 TRBD1 . TRBJ2-7
CASSEGGTVHEQYF TGCGCCAGCAGTGAGGGAGGAACCGTCCACGAGCAGTACTTC TRBV10-1 . . TRBJ2-7
CASSLAGQREQYF TGTGCCAGCAGCTTAGCCGGACAGCGAGAGCAGTACTTC TRBV11-1 . . TRBJ2-7
CASSPERALSYEQYF TGTGCCAGCAGCCCCGAGCGGGCGCTTTCCTACGAGCAGTACTTC TRBV27 . . TRBJ2-7
CASSRGQFNEKLFF TGTGCCAGCAGTCGCGGACAGTTTAATGAAAAACTGTTTTTT TRBV28 . . TRBJ1-4
CASSITGTVATNEKLFF TGTGCCAGTAGTATAACCGGGACAGTTGCAACTAATGAAAAACTGTTTTTT TRBV19 TRBD1 . TRBJ1-4
CASRAIAAYEQYF TGTGCCAGCAGGGCGATTGCGGCCTACGAGCAGTACTTC TRBV5-8 . . TRBJ2-7
CASSPIRQGEAFF TGTGCCAGCAGTCCTATTAGACAGGGGGAAGCTTTCTTT TRBV6-5 TRBD1 . TRBJ1-1
CASSPILGNTEAFF TGTGCCAGCTCACCTATCCTAGGTAACACTGAAGCTTTCTTT TRBV18 . . TRBJ1-1
CASSWDRETQYF TGTGCCAGCAGTTGGGACAGAGAGACCCAGTACTTC TRBV7-2 TRBD1 . TRBJ2-5
CAGRQGRGSYEQYF TGTGCCGGGCGACAGGGAAGAGGCTCCTACGAGCAGTACTTC TRBV2 TRBD1 . TRBJ2-7
CASGGTGGNGYTF TGTGCTAGTGGGGGGACAGGGGGTAATGGCTACACCTTC TRBV12-5 TRBD1 . TRBJ1-2
CASKQGAGDGYTF TGTGCATCAAAACAGGGGGCAGGAGATGGCTACACCTTC TRBV30 TRBD1 . TRBJ1-2
CSVYWAAHNEKLFF TGCAGCGTTTACTGGGCTGCCCATAATGAAAAACTGTTTTTT TRBV29-1 . . TRBJ1-4
CASSLALQGRPGYTF TGTGCCAGCAGCTTAGCTTTACAGGGTCGTCCTGGCTACACCTTC TRBV7-2 . once TRBJ1-2
CASSFKETQYF TGCGCCAGCAGCTTCAAAGAGACCCAGTACTTC TRBV5-1 . . TRBJ2-5
CASSLPQGRNGYTF TGTGCCAGCAGCTTGCCACAGGGGCGGAATGGCTACACCTTC TRBV7-9 TRBD1 . TRBJ1-2
CASSPGRGTDTQYF TGTGCCAGCTCACCCGGGAGGGGGACAGATACGCAGTATTTT TRBV18 TRBD2 . TRBJ2-3
CASIQGNTGELFF TGTGCCAGCATCCAGGGAAACACCGGGGAGCTGTTTTTT TRBV27 . . TRBJ2-2
CASSFGRGPDFF TGTGCCAGCAGCTTCGGAAGGGGGCCCGATTTCTTT TRBV7-9 TRBD1 medium-sized TRBJ1-1
CASSSPTSPTSTDTQYF TGTGCCAGCAGCTCACCGACTAGCCCTACTAGCACAGATACGCAGTATTTT TRBV9 TRBD2 . TRBJ2-3
CASSPQVYNSPLHF TGTGCCAGCAGCCCACAGGTGTATAATTCACCCCTCCACTTT TRBV7-8 . . TRBJ1-6
CASSVRLDSYNEQFF TGTGCCAGCAGTGTACGACTAGACTCCTACAATGAGCAGTTCTTC TRBV6-4 . . TRBJ2-1
CAGLALNTEAFF TGCGCCGGCCTGGCCCTGAACACTGAAGCTTTCTTT TRBV10-2 . . TRBJ1-1
CASTGYRGTDTQYF TGTGCCAGCACGGGGTACAGGGGCACAGATACGCAGTATTTT TRBV5-8 . . TRBJ2-3
CASSLAAGADEQYF TGTGCCAGCAGCTTAGCTGCAGGGGCCGACGAGCAGTACTTC TRBV7-6 . . TRBJ2-7
CASSGQGHSYEQYF TGTGCCAGCTCAGGGCAGGGCCACTCCTACGAGCAGTACTTC TRBV18 . once TRBJ2-7
CASTDTGTGAYYEQYF TGTGCCAGCACCGACACCGGGACAGGGGCTTACTACGAGCAGTACTTC TRBV28 TRBD1 . TRBJ2-7
CASSLEVRPGYGYTF TGTGCCAGCAGCTTGGAGGTTCGCCCGGGGTATGGCTACACCTTC TRBV5-5 . once TRBJ1-2
CASSVGTSGGWGQETQYF TGTGCCAGCAGCGTAGGAACTAGCGGGGGGTGGGGGCAAGAGACCCAGTACTTC TRBV9 TRBD2 . TRBJ2-5
CASSYQGTDTQYF TGTGCCAGCAGCTATCAGGGAACAGATACGCAGTATTTT TRBV11-2 . . TRBJ2-3
CASSRSGTEAFF TGTGCCAGCAGCCGTTCGGGGACTGAAGCTTTCTTT TRBV13 . . TRBJ1-1
CASSVRYGQEKLFF TGTGCCAGCAGCGTCCGCTATGGGCAGGAAAAACTGTTTTTT TRBV5-5 . . TRBJ1-4
CAWSVGGADTQYF TGTGCCTGGAGTGTCGGGGGTGCCGATACGCAGTATTTT TRBV30 . . TRBJ2-3
CASSGQKEPQHF TGTGCCAGCTCAGGGCAGAAGGAGCCCCAGCATTTT TRBV18 . . TRBJ1-5
CASSADTEVTEAFF TGTGCCAGCAGTGCCGACACGGAGGTCACTGAAGCTTTCTTT TRBV28 . few TRBJ1-1
CSVSGGVFTEAFF TGCAGCGTATCAGGGGGCGTTTTCACTGAAGCTTTCTTT TRBV29-1 TRBD1 . TRBJ1-1
CASRGQLNTEAFF TGTGCCAGCAGGGGACAGTTGAACACTGAAGCTTTCTTT TRBV9 TRBD1 . TRBJ1-1
CATSTPGGEQYF TGTGCCACCAGCACCCCGGGGGGCGAGCAGTACTTC TRBV15 TRBD2 . TRBJ2-7
CASRASRYNEQFF TGTGCCAGCAGGGCTTCTAGATACAATGAGCAGTTCTTC TRBV2 . . TRBJ2-1
CASSPSSDRTPTGELFF TGTGCCAGCAGCCCATCCTCAGACAGGACGCCCACCGGGGAGCTGTTTTTT TRBV7-3 . . TRBJ2-2
CASSLGGGTYEQYF TGCGCCAGCAGCTTGGGTGGCGGCACCTACGAGCAGTACTTC TRBV5-1 . . TRBJ2-7